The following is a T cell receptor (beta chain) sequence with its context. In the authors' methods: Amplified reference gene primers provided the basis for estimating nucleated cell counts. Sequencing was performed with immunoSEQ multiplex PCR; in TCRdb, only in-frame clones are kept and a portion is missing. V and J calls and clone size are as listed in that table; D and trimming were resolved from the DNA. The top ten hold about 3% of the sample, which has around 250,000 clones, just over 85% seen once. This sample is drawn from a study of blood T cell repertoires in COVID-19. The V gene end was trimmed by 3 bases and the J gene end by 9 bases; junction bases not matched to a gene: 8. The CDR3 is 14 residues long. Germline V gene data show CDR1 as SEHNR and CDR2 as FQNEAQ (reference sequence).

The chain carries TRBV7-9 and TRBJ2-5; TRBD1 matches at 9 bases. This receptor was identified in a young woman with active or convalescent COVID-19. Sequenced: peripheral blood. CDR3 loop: CASSLPGQGGAQYF. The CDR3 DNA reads TGTGCCAGCAGCTTGCCGGGACAGGGAGGGGCCCAGTACTTC. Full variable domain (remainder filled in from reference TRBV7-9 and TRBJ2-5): DTGVSQNPRHKITKRGQNVTFRCDPISEHNRLYWYRQTLGQGPEFLTYFQNEAQLEKSRLLSDRFSAERPKGSFSTLEIQRTEQGDSAMYLCASSLPGQGGAQYFGPGTRLLVL.